The clone carrying this TCR beta chain was recorded once. Antigen: not known. Trimming stripped 5 bases from V and 0 bases from J, with 9 bases between. CDR1 and CDR2 from the germline V gene are LGHNA and YNFKEQ. The CDR3 is made up of 14 amino acids. PCR was performed using 60 Vbeta and 13 Jbeta primers. TCRdb's copy holds only in-frame clones and misses some; the assay was immunoSEQ multiplex PCR. This sample has some 130,000 clones, with about 80% found just once. The data derive from a study of cytomegalovirus exposure and HLA in healthy donors. Notes on the study in general: Prior analysis indicated that the majority of TCR beta V segments exhibited productivity approximately 87% or approximately 30% of the time. Immune exposure data for these donors was limited to CMV serostatus.

Sequencing input: PBMCs. This sequence joins TRBV4-2 and TRBJ2-3; D not certain. The TCR comes from a human donor in good health. The CDR3 bases are TGTGCCAGCAGCTTGTACAGCAGCACAGATACGCAGTATTTT. This translates into CASSLYSSTDTQYF.